The next 26 T cell receptor beta chains were all read from a single sample in a study of blood T cell repertoires in COVID-19. TCRdb's copy holds only in-frame clones and misses some; the assay was immunoSEQ multiplex PCR. The sample yields about 50,000 clones, 81% seen once. Sequencing was performed on peripheral blood. The receptors were gathered from a woman older than 75 with COVID-19, enrolled during active disease.

CDR3 sequence reads: CASSQQGFPFWDSPLHF. The CDR3 DNA reads as TGTGCCAGCAGCCAACAGGGATTCCCCTTTTGGGATTCACCCCTCCACTTT. The chain uses TRBV7-8 and TRBJ1-6, with a tentative D call TRBD1 (6 bases). V was clipped by 5 bases and J by 8 bases, with 22 bases between them. This CDR3 spans 17 amino acids. Germline CDR1 is SGHVS and CDR2 is FQNEAQ.

This chain connects TRBV29-1 to TRBJ1-5; D possibly corresponds to TRBD1 (5 bases). With 0 bases removed from V and 7 bases from J, the gap between germline ends came to 13 bases. The CDR3 spans 14 residues. Germline loops: CDR1 SQVTM, CDR2 ANQGSEA. CDR3 protein: CSVEDKGAGQPQHF. CDR3 nucleotides: TGCAGCGTTGAAGATAAAGGGGCAGGACAGCCCCAGCATTTT.

The genes are TRBV29-1 and TRBJ1-1; D remains unclear. This CDR3 comprises 13 residues. Trimming removed 4 bases from V and 5 bases from J, with 14 bases in between. The germline gives CDR1 SQVTM, CDR2 ANQGSEA. The CDR3 loop is CSVVPPARTEAFF. CDR3 coding DNA: TGCAGCGTTGTCCCCCCCGCGAGGACTGAAGCTTTCTTT.

This sequence joins TRBV5-1 and TRBJ1-1; maybe TRBD1 (6 bases). Trimming cost V 1 base and J 0 bases, with 13 bases left between them. From germline, CDR1 is SGHRS and CDR2 YFSETQ. The CDR3 totals 16 residues. This CDR3 reads CASSLSGQPMNTEAFF. CDR3 bases: TGCGCCAGCAGCTTGTCAGGACAGCCCATGAACACTGAAGCTTTCTTT.

A few counts support this clone. The gene calls are TRBV20-1 and TRBJ1-2; tentatively, D is TRBD1 (5 bases). Trimming removed 3 bases from V and 4 bases from J, with 9 bases in between. The CDR3 totals 12 residues. Looked up from germline, CDR1 is DFQATT and CDR2 is SNEGSKA (reference sequence). The CDR3 protein is CSASGGTYGYTF. Written as DNA, the CDR3 is TGCAGTGCTAGTGGCGGGACCTATGGCTACACCTTC.

The chain couples TRBV6-5 to TRBJ1-4; 8 bases agree with TRBD1. Germline V gives CDR1 MNHEY, CDR2 SVGAGI. The trim removed 4 bases at V and 0 bases at J, leaving 4 bases unmatched. This CDR3 is 16 amino acids long. CDR3 residues: CASSLTGVTTNEKLFF. The CDR3 DNA is TGTGCCAGCAGTTTGACAGGGGTAACAACTAATGAAAAACTGTTTTTT.

The chain joins TRBV9 to TRBJ2-7, with 8 bases that match TRBD1. The V gene end was trimmed by 2 bases and the J gene end by 6 bases; junction bases not matched to a gene: 13. Germline CDR1 reads SGDLS; CDR2 reads YYNGEE. This CDR3 region has 16 residues. CDR3 protein: CASSVTGGGVRREQYF. CDR3 sequence (DNA): TGTGCCAGCAGCGTCACAGGGGGTGGTGTGAGACGCGAGCAGTACTTC.

The chain couples TRBV18 to TRBJ1-4; a possible D gene is TRBD1 (5 bases). Germline V CDR1 and CDR2: KGHSH, LQKENI. This CDR3 has 19 residues. Trimming stripped 2 bases from V and 0 bases from J, with 19 bases between. The CDR3: CASSPTQGGNPSTNEKLFF. In nucleotides, the CDR3 is TGTGCCAGCTCACCAACGCAGGGTGGTAATCCCTCAACTAATGAAAAACTGTTTTTT.

The chain carries TRBV28 and TRBJ1-2; 10 bases are a match to TRBD1. Trimming at V came to 0 bases and at J to 3 bases, leaving 1 base not matched to a gene. The CDR3 loop spans 15 amino acids. Looked up from germline, CDR1 is MDHEN and CDR2 is SYDVKM. This CDR3 is CASSLWDRGYYGYTF. For the CDR3, the DNA is TGTGCCAGCAGTTTATGGGACAGGGGGTACTATGGCTACACCTTC.

The chain joins TRBV18 to TRBJ2-5, with 7 bases that match TRBD2. CDR3 length: 16 residues. After removal of 2 bases from V and 5 bases from J, the junction contained 11 bases not matched to a gene. Germline V CDR1 and CDR2: KGHSH, LQKENI. The chain's CDR3 is CASSPMGSGGYETQYF. Here the CDR3 DNA reads TGTGCCAGCTCACCAATGGGGTCGGGAGGCTACGAGACCCAGTACTTC.

The V gene is TRBV30, the J gene TRBJ1-2, with 7 bases matching TRBD1. The CDR3 is 12 amino acids. Trimming removed 4 bases from V and 12 bases from J; junction bases left unmatched: 11. CDR1 is GTSNPN and CDR2 is SVGIG in the germline V gene (reference sequence). The CDR3 nucleotides are TGTGCCTGGAACAGGGGAATTATCGGAAACACCTTC. Its translation is CAWNRGIIGNTF.

This clone showed up just once. CDR3 DNA: TGTGCCAGCAGCCGAGTCGGAGGTTTCTCTGGAAACACCATATATTTT. Translating it yields CASSRVGGFSGNTIYF. The chain is built from TRBV3-1 (or the pseudogene TRBV3-2) and TRBJ1-3; D is unresolved. Trimming removed 4 bases from V and 0 bases from J, with 13 bases in between. Germline values: CDR1 LGHDT, CDR2 YNNKEL (reference sequence). The length of the CDR3 is 16 residues.

V and J are TRBV7-3 and TRBJ2-6; 7 bases line up with TRBD1. Trimming at V came to 2 bases and at J to 4 bases, leaving 5 bases not matched to a gene. Germline loops: CDR1 SGHTA, CDR2 FQGTGA. The CDR3 covers 16 residues. The CDR3 here is CASSLLTGAGANVLTF. The CDR3 region has the DNA TGTGCCAGCAGCTTACTTACAGGGGCAGGGGCCAACGTCCTGACTTTC.

The chain couples TRBV7-2 to TRBJ1-5; 11 bases map to TRBD1. This CDR3 comprises 14 residues. V was clipped by 5 bases and J by 9 bases; unmatched bases: 6. The V gene's germline CDR1 is SGHTA and CDR2 FQGNSA. CDR3 residues: CASSMGQGERPQHF. The CDR3 nucleotides are TGTGCCAGCAGCATGGGACAGGGGGAGAGGCCCCAGCATTTT.

The chain has TRBV20-1 and TRBJ2-1; 10 bases map to TRBD2. Losses at the gene ends were 3 bases for V and 1 base for J; bases not matched to a gene: 6. CDR3 length: 16 residues. Germline CDR1 DFQATT, CDR2 SNEGSKA (reference sequence). For the CDR3, the DNA is TGCAGTGCTAGTAGGAGCGGGAGGGGGTCCTACAATGAGCAGTTCTTC. It specifies CSASRSGRGSYNEQFF.

The rearrangement joins TRBV25-1 to TRBJ2-7; D remains unclear. CDR3 length: 11 amino acids. CDR1 is MGHDK, CDR2 SYGVNS, per germline. V shed 3 bases and J shed 6 bases, with 6 bases lying between them. Here the CDR3 reads CASSDRSEQYF. The CDR3 region has the DNA TGTGCCAGCAGTGATAGAAGCGAGCAGTACTTC.

V usage is TRBV2 and J usage is TRBJ1-3, with D unclear. With 7 bases removed from V and 4 bases from J, the gap between germline ends came to 8 bases. This CDR3 contains 12 residues. CDR1 SNHLY and CDR2 FYNNEI come from the germline V gene. CDR3 in amino acids: CASNKNGNTIYF. As DNA, the CDR3 is TGTGCCAGCAACAAAAACGGAAACACCATATATTTT.

CDR3 DNA: TGTGCCAATAGCCCCGGGGCCAACGTCCTGACTTTC. Encoded protein: CANSPGANVLTF. The genes are TRBV11-2 and TRBJ2-6; D is unclear. Germline CDR1 is SGHAT and CDR2 is FQNNGV. V was cut by 10 bases and J by 4 bases, with 8 bases left in between. The CDR3 totals 12 residues.

The chain recombines TRBV3-1 (or the pseudogene TRBV3-2) with TRBJ2-7, with a possible D match to TRBD2 (5 bases). The CDR3 is made up of 13 amino acids. V lost 6 bases to trimming and J lost 6 bases, with 15 bases between them. CDR1 and CDR2 from the germline V gene are LGHDT and YNNKEL (reference sequence). The CDR3 loop is CASSLKTRVEQYF. DNA for the CDR3: TGTGCCAGCAGTCTAAAAACTAGGGTCGAGCAGTACTTC.

This clone has only one observation. The chain recombines TRBV9 with TRBJ1-5; TRBD1 agrees at 7 bases. CDR1 and CDR2 from the germline V gene are SGDLS and YYNGEE. The trim removed 4 bases at V and 6 bases at J, leaving 13 bases unmatched. CDR3 length: 16 amino acids. The CDR3 sequence: CASSPFEGAGGQPQHF. The CDR3, as DNA: TGTGCCAGCAGCCCATTTGAGGGGGCAGGGGGTCAGCCCCAGCATTTT.

CDR3 DNA: TGCGCCAGCAGCCAAGGGCAGACAGTTAACTATGGCTACACCTTC. It is translated as CASSQGQTVNYGYTF. The V and J genes are TRBV4-1 and TRBJ1-2; TRBD1 might be the D (5 bases). The length of the CDR3 is 15 residues. Trimming cost V 1 base and J 1 base, with 10 bases left between them. Germline CDR1 reads MGHRA; CDR2 reads YSYEKL.

This clone showed up just once. This chain connects TRBV3-1 (or the pseudogene TRBV3-2) to TRBJ1-5; TRBD1 agrees at 9 bases. CDR3 size: 16 residues. The V segment lost 3 bases and the J segment 7 bases; nucleotides outside the gene matches: 10. Germline CDR1 LGHDT, CDR2 YNNKEL (reference sequence). CDR3 bases: TGTGCCAGCAGCCACACCGGGACAGGGTTTGGGCAGCCCCAGCATTTT. Amino acid sequence: CASSHTGTGFGQPQHF.

CDR3 protein: CASSQDKDSRRTF. The CDR3 coding sequence is TGCGCCAGCAGCCAAGATAAGGACAGTCGAAGGACCTTC. The chain couples TRBV4-1 to TRBJ1-2, with D maybe TRBD1 (6 bases). V was shortened by 0 bases and J by 14 bases, with 16 bases between the two germline ends. Germline assignment: CDR1 MGHRA and CDR2 YSYEKL. The CDR3 runs 13 residues.

This clone has just a few counts. This sequence joins TRBV20-1 and TRBJ1-6, with 9 nucleotides matching TRBD1. CDR3 size: 16 residues. Trimming took 3 bases from V and 2 from J; bases not matched to a gene: 5. Per the germline V gene, CDR1 is DFQATT and CDR2 is SNEGSKA (reference sequence). CDR3 sequence (DNA): TGCAGTGCTAGTCCGGGACAGGGCACCTATAATTCACCCCTCCACTTT. Translating it yields CSASPGQGTYNSPLHF.

This rearrangement joins TRBV19 to TRBJ1-5; D is uncertain. CDR1 and CDR2 from the germline V gene are LNHDA and SQIVND (reference sequence). CDR3 length: 16 residues. Trimming stripped 3 bases from V and 4 bases from J, with 16 bases between. The CDR3 region is CASSISAGSGNQPQHF. In DNA form, the CDR3 reads TGTGCCAGTAGTATCTCTGCCGGGAGCGGTAATCAGCCCCAGCATTTT.

This chain joins TRBV2 and TRBJ2-4; D remains ambiguous. Trimming cost V 5 bases and J 8 bases, with 7 bases left between them. The CDR3 covers 11 residues. Germline V CDR1 and CDR2: SNHLY, FYNNEI. CDR3 residues: CASSLSDIQYF. CDR3 DNA sequence: TGTGCCAGCAGTTTATCGGACATTCAGTACTTC.